The entry below describes one T cell receptor (beta chain). The data derive from a study of blood T cell repertoires in COVID-19. Study in general: Whether acute or convalescent, the COVID-19 samples came from the United States, Italy and Spain. T cells, B-cell-depleted T cells, or PBMCs provided the cDNA or gDNA that served as material.

As processed by the authors: By means of reference gene primer amplification, nucleated cell counts were estimated. Produced via immunoSEQ multiplex PCR; TCRdb's table is partial and in-frame only. V, J and clone size are taken as reported in that table, and D and trimming were inferred from the DNA itself. Altogether 250,000 to 300,000 clones are present, approximately 83% being singletons, with the ten largest covering more than 9.5%. The V gene end was trimmed by 4 bases and the J gene end by 7 bases; junction bases not matched to a gene: 14. The CDR3 contains 16 residues. CDR1 and CDR2 from the germline V gene are SGHNT and YYREEE (reference sequence).

The sequencing sample was made of peripheral blood. The rearrangement links TRBV5-4 to TRBJ2-5, with 9 bases identical to TRBD2. This clonotype was sampled from a woman between 65 and 79 years old with acute or convalescent COVID-19. CDR3 sequence: CASSPRRGGPGGTQYF. The CDR3 nucleotides read TGTGCCAGCAGCCCGAGGCGGGGGGGCCCCGGGGGGACCCAGTACTTC.